Here is one TCR beta chain with its context. Its antigen remains unidentified. Per-nucleotide qualities are absent, and no much larger clonotype sits a single base away. Measured from the cysteine to the phenylalanine, the CDR3 is 15 residues long. Only the CDR3 portion is preserved as DNA: 45 bases, with reading frame beginning at the first base. The germline ends are 11 bases apart after V is trimmed by 2 bases and J by 4 bases. The germline V gene supplies CDR1 SGHVS and CDR2 FQNEAQ. This sample was taken from a study of T cell responses to AZD1222 COVID-19 vaccine (dated by TCRdb to the early 2020s). A note on the overall study: A total of about 250 trial participants underwent TCR sequencing, of whom approximately 200 had received two doses of AZD1222 and around 25 had received two doses of the MenACWY control vaccine. Trial participants were enrolled by age into subgroups of 18-55, 56-69 and 70-plus years, and 148, 28 and 57 TCR-sequenced participants, respectively, were included in these subgroups. What the study reported, not specific to this receptor: Only five or six AZD1222 recipients were SARS-CoV-2 seropositive at baseline, limiting conclusions about previously exposed vaccinees. Nearly half of unique spike-specific TCRs reportedly recognized epitopes outside regions mutated in the B.1.351 and B.1.1.7 variants. In the small 56-69-year group, the increase in depth fell short of significance, most likely because of low power. Most participants were white British and females outnumbered males, and the authors suggested that clonal diversity may have been underestimated. A significant rise in spike-specific TCR breadth and depth was observed after two AZD1222 doses relative to day 0 and relative to MenACWY recipients. The vaccine-associated CD4 TCRs covered the entire spike protein, and the dominant responses fell in regions 160-218 and 743-854. Because no samples from the day 14 peak response were available, repertoires could be characterized only after the peak T cell response.

This specimen's time point label, interpreted: about 28 days (+/-7) after the second vaccine dose. Because spike-specific TCR depth and breadth did not differ between the two schedules, AZD1222 recipients who got a second dose at roughly 4 weeks were pooled with those who got a second dose at roughly 12 weeks. Vaccinee samples came from UK trials COV001 and COV002, including a single-blind randomized controlled phase 2/3 trial of AZD1222 (ChAdOx1 nCoV-19) in healthy adults. Trial participant PBMC samples were collected at day 0 and day 28 after the second dose for TCRbeta chain sequencing. The CDR3 regions of human TCRbeta chains were analyzed by immunosequencing. The authors' analysis ran thus. TCRs in the repertoires were matched against a reference library of SARS-CoV-2-specific TCRs that had been generated with the MIRA antigen-specificity platform. Breadth was defined as the fraction of unique TCRs that were SARS-CoV-2-associated, and depth was defined as the fraction of total T cells that were SARS-CoV-2-associated. Using the MIRA data, each spike-specific TCR was mapped to the spike region that the TCR reacts to and placed in a CD4 or CD8 class. Log10-transformed breadth and depth values were compared by one-way ANOVA with Sidak's multiple comparisons tests. TCRdb retrieved this table from immuneACCESS and kept in-frame rearrangements only. Not all clones are present; in checked studies, unresolved V genes account for under half, and no reason is known for the remainder. The V and J calls and clone size come from that table; D and trimming were worked out from the DNA. Recorded for this sample are roughly 99,000 clones; about 85% of them occurred a single time. Of the sample, 4.5% to 6% falls within the top ten clones.

The sequence came from an adult who received the AZD1222 COVID-19 vaccine. The sample consisted of peripheral blood, taken 28 days after the second AZD1222 dose. The chain uses TRBV7-8 and TRBJ1-4; the D segment could be TRBD1, given 5 matching bases. The CDR3 loop reads CASSLRGTFNEKLFF. The DNA is TGTGCCAGCAGCTTAAGAGGGACTTTTAATGAAAAACTGTTTTTT.